These 9 T cell receptor beta chains share one sample of origin, sequenced in a study of blood T cells in healthy people across ages. Primers used in a second PCR of roughly 7 to 12 cycles were a sample-barcoded 5' primer and a J-beta primer mix. MiXCR was run by TCRdb on the 5' RACE reads, yielding one entry per CDR3 protein. Of around 700,000 distinct CDR3 sequences listed, 20% to 30% are singletons. The same data also contributed to another study, on T cells of mothers and their children.

Sequences were obtained from blood. Source of these receptors: a boy aged 5-17 years in good health.

The chain combines TRBV28 with TRBJ2-5; D unclear. Germline values: CDR1 MDHEN, CDR2 SYDVKM. The CDR3 is 13 amino acids. Trimming removed 3 bases from V and 2 bases from J, with 7 bases in between. For the CDR3, the DNA is TGTGCCAGCAGTTTCCCCGCTCAAGAGACCCAGTACTTC. It specifies CASSFPAQETQYF.

The chain links TRBV4-2 to TRBJ2-7; no definite D call. The CDR3 covers 15 residues. Germline V CDR1 and CDR2: LGHNA, YNFKEQ. V was cut by 4 bases and J by 3 bases, with 16 bases left in between. CDR3 amino acids: CASSLIVGKNYEQYF. DNA of the CDR3: TGTGCCAGCAGCCTAATTGTAGGGAAAAACTACGAGCAGTACTTC.

V is TRBV25-1 and J is TRBJ2-7; 8 bases match TRBD1. CDR3 length: 17 residues. After removal of 0 bases from V and 2 bases from J, the junction contained 9 bases not matched to a gene. Germline values: CDR1 MGHDK, CDR2 SYGVNS. The CDR3 spells CASSEYFGGTGTYEQYF. CDR3 bases: TGTGCCAGCAGTGAATATTTTGGGGGGACAGGCACCTACGAGCAGTACTTC.

This clonotype appeared a few times. This chain links TRBV24-1 with TRBJ2-1, with D possibly TRBD1 on 6 matching bases. Germline CDR1 KGHDR, CDR2 SFDVKD. This CDR3 has 17 amino acids. The V gene lost 4 bases and the J gene lost 0 bases, with 15 bases spanning the gap. The CDR3 DNA is TGTGCCACCAGTGAGTCCGTCAGGGGATCCTCCTACAATGAGCAGTTCTTC. Its translation is CATSESVRGSSYNEQFF.

Many counts were recorded for this clonotype. The chain is built from TRBV5-1 and TRBJ2-2; no firm D call. The CDR3 totals 14 residues. Germline V CDR1 and CDR2: SGHRS, YFSETQ. V was trimmed by 0 bases and J by 3 bases, leaving 6 bases between them. The CDR3 DNA reads as TGCGCCAGCAGCTTGGCCTTGGACACCGGGGAGCTGTTTTTT. Translated: CASSLALDTGELFF.

This CDR3 is CSARDLLQAYEQYF. Here the CDR3 DNA reads TGCAGTGCTAGAGACCTACTACAGGCTTACGAGCAGTACTTC. V usage is TRBV20-1 and J usage is TRBJ2-7; D may be TRBD1 (5 bases). Trimming pared 0 bases from V and 4 bases from J, leaving 13 bases between. The CDR3 consists of 14 residues. CDR1 is DFQATT and CDR2 is SNEGSKA in the germline V gene (reference sequence).

A few counts support this clonotype. V usage is TRBV20-1 and J usage is TRBJ2-1, with 15 bases that match TRBD2. V gave up 5 bases and J gave up 5 bases; unmatched junction bases: 7. The germline gives CDR1 DFQATT, CDR2 SNEGSKA (reference sequence). The CDR3 contains 16 residues. DNA for the CDR3: TGCAGTGCTTACGGACTAGCGGGAGGGTTAGACAATGAGCAGTTCTTC. Protein: CSAYGLAGGLDNEQFF.

In this sample, this clonotype turned up a few times. The CDR3 DNA reads as TGTGCCAGCGGCGGGAGTAATGAAAAACTGTTTTTT. It codes for CASGGSNEKLFF. The chain recombines TRBV6-5 with TRBJ1-4; D gene ambiguous. The CDR3 consists of 12 residues. CDR1 and CDR2 from the germline V gene are MNHEY and SVGAGI. V lost 8 bases, J lost 4 bases, and 8 bases lay in between.

This clonotype occurred many times. The gene calls are TRBV6-6 and TRBJ2-3, with D uncertain. The CDR3 runs to 11 residues. Germline-derived CDR1 and CDR2 are MNHNY and SVGAGI (reference sequence). The ends were cut back, 2 bases at V and 5 bases at J, with 2 bases in the middle. Here the CDR3 reads CASSYGDTQYF. CDR3 nucleotide sequence: TGTGCCAGCAGTTACGGAGATACGCAGTATTTT.